The rows below give T cell receptor beta chains drawn from one sample of a study of blood T cells in healthy people across ages. TCRdb passed the 5' RACE reads through MiXCR, listing each CDR3 protein once. The sample comprises about 1.8 million distinct CDR3 sequences, around half of which are singletons, and less than 2.5% rests with the top ten. The sample comprised blood. The receptors were sampled from a woman in her 40s in good health. Each CDR3 is given with its conserved first and last residue. Each record gives: CDR3 DNA, CDR3 protein, J gene, D gene, clone size, V gene. A D gene is named only where the DNA matches it firmly. A clone size is listed for some rows: how often the clone was seen (once, few, many), or a class if it is expanded.

CDR3 DNA: TGCAGCTCCTCGGGGGACAGGGGGCGTAAGGACCAAGAGACCCAGTACTTC
CDR3 protein: CSSSGDRGRKDQETQYF
J gene: TRBJ2-5
D gene: TRBD1
clone size: few
V gene: TRBV29-1

CDR3 DNA: TGTGCCAGCAGCCCGGGACAGGGGGCGTGGGTGTATGGCTACACCTTC
CDR3 protein: CASSPGQGAWVYGYTF
J gene: TRBJ1-2
D gene: TRBD1
clone size: NA
V gene: TRBV13

CDR3 DNA: TGTGCCACCAGCAGAGACGCCTACGAGCAGTACTTC
CDR3 protein: CATSRDAYEQYF
J gene: TRBJ2-7
D gene: NA
clone size: few
V gene: TRBV15

CDR3 DNA: TGCAGCGCCTCGACCGACTTCCAAGAGACCCAGTACTTC
CDR3 protein: CSASTDFQETQYF
J gene: TRBJ2-5
D gene: NA
clone size: few
V gene: TRBV29-1

CDR3 DNA: TGTGCCAGCAGAAGTGGGGGGCGGGAGCAGTACTTC
CDR3 protein: CASRSGGREQYF
J gene: TRBJ2-7
D gene: NA
clone size: few
V gene: TRBV28

CDR3 DNA: TGCGCCAGCAGCCAAGATGTGGACAGGAACTTTTACAATGAGCAGTTCTTC
CDR3 protein: CASSQDVDRNFYNEQFF
J gene: TRBJ2-1
D gene: TRBD1
clone size: NA
V gene: TRBV4-1

CDR3 DNA: TGCGCCAGCAGCCAAGATGCTTCGGCAGCAAGCACAGATACGCAGTATTTT
CDR3 protein: CASSQDASAASTDTQYF
J gene: TRBJ2-3
D gene: NA
clone size: NA
V gene: TRBV4-1

CDR3 DNA: TGCGCCAGCAACCGGGGAGGGGGCTTGGATACGCAGTATTTT
CDR3 protein: CASNRGGGLDTQYF
J gene: TRBJ2-3
D gene: NA
clone size: NA
V gene: TRBV5-1

CDR3 DNA: TGTGCCAGCAGTCAGAGGGCAGGGGCAAATCAGCCCCAGCATTTT
CDR3 protein: CASSQRAGANQPQHF
J gene: TRBJ1-5
D gene: NA
clone size: NA
V gene: TRBV28

CDR3 DNA: TGCGCCAGCAGTGGACTAGCGGGGGTCCAAGAGACCCAGTACTTC
CDR3 protein: CASSGLAGVQETQYF
J gene: TRBJ2-5
D gene: TRBD2
clone size: many
V gene: TRBV10-2

CDR3 DNA: TGTGCCAGTAGTTCACCCGGACAGGGGGCGAGAGGCTACACCTTC
CDR3 protein: CASSSPGQGARGYTF
J gene: TRBJ1-2
D gene: TRBD1
clone size: NA
V gene: TRBV19

CDR3 DNA: TGTGCCAGCAGACCACAGGGGGAAGGGGGCTACACCTTC
CDR3 protein: CASRPQGEGGYTF
J gene: TRBJ1-2
D gene: TRBD1
clone size: NA
V gene: TRBV6-1

CDR3 DNA: TGTGCCAGCGGAGTCATACTAGACCAAAACTATGGCTACACCTTC
CDR3 protein: CASGVILDQNYGYTF
J gene: TRBJ1-2
D gene: NA
clone size: NA
V gene: TRBV6-5

CDR3 DNA: TGTGCCAGTCATCAGGGGGCGCGCGAGCAGTACTTC
CDR3 protein: CASHQGAREQYF
J gene: TRBJ2-7
D gene: TRBD1
clone size: NA
V gene: TRBV6-2/TRBV6-3

CDR3 DNA: TGCAGTGCTGGAGCGCAGGGGCGTGCGAACTATGGCTACACCTTT
CDR3 protein: CSAGAQGRANYGYTF
J gene: TRBJ1-2
D gene: NA
clone size: few
V gene: TRBV20-1

CDR3 DNA: TGCAGTGCTAGGGACAGCTTCTACTCGAACACTGAAGCTTTCTTT
CDR3 protein: CSARDSFYSNTEAFF
J gene: TRBJ1-1
D gene: NA
clone size: NA
V gene: TRBV20-1

CDR3 DNA: TGTGCCAGCAGGTACCGGGACAGCCAAAACGAGCAGTACTTC
CDR3 protein: CASRYRDSQNEQYF
J gene: TRBJ2-7
D gene: TRBD1
clone size: few
V gene: TRBV7-8

CDR3 DNA: TGTGCCAGCAGTTTAGGGCCGGCCAGCGGGAGCTACGAGCAGTACTTC
CDR3 protein: CASSLGPASGSYEQYF
J gene: TRBJ2-7
D gene: TRBD2
clone size: few
V gene: TRBV12-3/TRBV12-4

CDR3 DNA: TGTGCCAGCAGCGGAGGCCGGGCCCTACGAGAACAGTTCTTC
CDR3 protein: CASSGGRALREQFF
J gene: TRBJ2-1
D gene: NA
clone size: NA
V gene: TRBV7-6

CDR3 DNA: TGTGCCAGCAGTGAAGGACAGACAAAAGGAAACACCATATATTTT
CDR3 protein: CASSEGQTKGNTIYF
J gene: TRBJ1-3
D gene: NA
clone size: NA
V gene: TRBV6-1

CDR3 DNA: TGTGCCGGCAGTTACGGGACAGGTACACAAGGTGAGCAGTTCTTC
CDR3 protein: CAGSYGTGTQGEQFF
J gene: TRBJ2-1
D gene: TRBD1
clone size: NA
V gene: TRBV6-5

CDR3 DNA: TGTGCCAGCACCGAACCCCAAGCGGGGGTTGGCGGGAATGAGCAGTTCTTC
CDR3 protein: CASTEPQAGVGGNEQFF
J gene: TRBJ2-1
D gene: TRBD2
clone size: few
V gene: TRBV5-6

CDR3 DNA: TGTGCCAGCAGCTTGGTTTTCGTAGGGTCAGATACGCAGTATTTT
CDR3 protein: CASSLVFVGSDTQYF
J gene: TRBJ2-3
D gene: NA
clone size: NA
V gene: TRBV5-6

CDR3 DNA: TGTGCCAGCAGCTCCGGACAGGGTCCGGGTGGCTACACCTTC
CDR3 protein: CASSSGQGPGGYTF
J gene: TRBJ1-2
D gene: TRBD1
clone size: NA
V gene: TRBV7-3

CDR3 DNA: TGCAGCGTTGTGGGGGATGGTGAGGGGTCCCACTACGAGCAGTACTTC
CDR3 protein: CSVVGDGEGSHYEQYF
J gene: TRBJ2-7
D gene: NA
clone size: NA
V gene: TRBV29-1

CDR3 DNA: TGCAGTGCTAGAACCGGGATCGGAGAGACCCAGTACTTC
CDR3 protein: CSARTGIGETQYF
J gene: TRBJ2-5
D gene: NA
clone size: few
V gene: TRBV20-1

CDR3 DNA: TGCAGTGCTCCCGCAGGTGGCTCCTACGAGCAGTACTTC
CDR3 protein: CSAPAGGSYEQYF
J gene: TRBJ2-7
D gene: NA
clone size: NA
V gene: TRBV20-1

CDR3 DNA: TGTGCCAGCAGCTTGGGTGGTCACAGGGGGACCTACAATGAGCAGTTCTTC
CDR3 protein: CASSLGGHRGTYNEQFF
J gene: TRBJ2-1
D gene: TRBD1
clone size: NA
V gene: TRBV5-4

CDR3 DNA: TGTGCCAGCAGCTCCCGACAGGGAGGCTTCTCTGGGGCCAACGTCCTGACTTTC
CDR3 protein: CASSSRQGGFSGANVLTF
J gene: TRBJ2-6
D gene: NA
clone size: NA
V gene: TRBV7-9

CDR3 DNA: TGCGCCAGCAGCCTGGACAGCATCTCCAATGAGCAGTTCTTC
CDR3 protein: CASSLDSISNEQFF
J gene: TRBJ2-1
D gene: NA
clone size: NA
V gene: TRBV5-1

CDR3 DNA: TGTGCCAGCCAAGGTTCAAGGGCCCAGGAGACCCAGTACTTC
CDR3 protein: CASQGSRAQETQYF
J gene: TRBJ2-5
D gene: NA
clone size: NA
V gene: TRBV6-2/TRBV6-3

CDR3 DNA: TGTGCCAGCAGTCCGGGAGGGACCGTAGAGACCCAGTACTTC
CDR3 protein: CASSPGGTVETQYF
J gene: TRBJ2-5
D gene: TRBD2
clone size: NA
V gene: TRBV28

CDR3 DNA: TGTGCCAGCAGTTTGGAGGCGGGGTGGGGCGAGCAGTACTTC
CDR3 protein: CASSLEAGWGEQYF
J gene: TRBJ2-7
D gene: NA
clone size: NA
V gene: TRBV27

CDR3 DNA: TGTGCCAGCAGCCAAATCCGGCAGGGCAATCAGCCCCAGCATTTT
CDR3 protein: CASSQIRQGNQPQHF
J gene: TRBJ1-5
D gene: NA
clone size: NA
V gene: TRBV4-2

CDR3 DNA: TGTGCCAGCAGCTTCGGACAGGGAATCTCCTACAATGAGCAGTTCTTC
CDR3 protein: CASSFGQGISYNEQFF
J gene: TRBJ2-1
D gene: TRBD1
clone size: few
V gene: TRBV7-2

CDR3 DNA: TGTGCCAGCAGTCGGCGAACGACTAGCCCGCCGGGAGAGACCCAGTACTTC
CDR3 protein: CASSRRTTSPPGETQYF
J gene: TRBJ2-5
D gene: TRBD2
clone size: few
V gene: TRBV27

CDR3 DNA: TGTGCCATCAGTGAGTCCGGGACAGGGATTTCCTACGGGCAGTACTTC
CDR3 protein: CAISESGTGISYGQYF
J gene: TRBJ2-4
D gene: TRBD1
clone size: NA
V gene: TRBV10-3

CDR3 DNA: TGCAGTGTTTTGAGGCAAGCCGGAGATACGCAGTATTTT
CDR3 protein: CSVLRQAGDTQYF
J gene: TRBJ2-3
D gene: NA
clone size: once
V gene: TRBV20-1

CDR3 DNA: TGTGCCAGCAGTTTAAGACAGGGGTTGGGGCAGCCCCAGCATTTT
CDR3 protein: CASSLRQGLGQPQHF
J gene: TRBJ1-5
D gene: TRBD1
clone size: NA
V gene: TRBV27

CDR3 DNA: TGTGCCAGCAATCGGGCAGCGGGTGGAGATACGCAGTATTTT
CDR3 protein: CASNRAAGGDTQYF
J gene: TRBJ2-3
D gene: NA
clone size: once
V gene: TRBV7-9

CDR3 DNA: TGCAGTGCTAGAGATCCCATAACCTATGGCTACACCTTC
CDR3 protein: CSARDPITYGYTF
J gene: TRBJ1-2
D gene: NA
clone size: NA
V gene: TRBV20-1

CDR3 DNA: TGCGCCAGCAGCCAAGATCAACTAGTCTACAATGAGCAGTTCTTC
CDR3 protein: CASSQDQLVYNEQFF
J gene: TRBJ2-1
D gene: NA
clone size: NA
V gene: TRBV4-3

CDR3 DNA: TGCAGTGCTGACTACGACGAGCAGTACTTC
CDR3 protein: CSADYDEQYF
J gene: TRBJ2-7
D gene: NA
clone size: once
V gene: TRBV20-1

CDR3 DNA: TGCAGTGCTAGCGGGACTAGCGGGGGCCGGGAGCAGTACTTC
CDR3 protein: CSASGTSGGREQYF
J gene: TRBJ2-7
D gene: TRBD2
clone size: NA
V gene: TRBV20-1

CDR3 DNA: TGTGCCAGCAGGGGCGGGGGCTGGGACAATGAGCAGTTCTTC
CDR3 protein: CASRGGGWDNEQFF
J gene: TRBJ2-1
D gene: NA
clone size: NA
V gene: TRBV7-2

CDR3 DNA: TGCAGTGCTAGGACTTACGAGACCGGAGGGAAAAACATTCAGTACTTC
CDR3 protein: CSARTYETGGKNIQYF
J gene: TRBJ2-4
D gene: NA
clone size: NA
V gene: TRBV20-1

CDR3 DNA: TGTGCCAGCAGCGGATCGGGGCCTAATGAGCAGTTCTTC
CDR3 protein: CASSGSGPNEQFF
J gene: TRBJ2-1
D gene: NA
clone size: once
V gene: TRBV9

CDR3 DNA: TGTGCCAGCAGCTTTCGGAGGAATGAGGAGCAGTTCTTC
CDR3 protein: CASSFRRNEEQFF
J gene: TRBJ2-1
D gene: NA
clone size: NA
V gene: TRBV7-2

CDR3 DNA: TGCAGTGGACACAGGGGATTCTCCTACAATGAGCAGTTCTTC
CDR3 protein: CSGHRGFSYNEQFF
J gene: TRBJ2-1
D gene: TRBD1
clone size: few
V gene: TRBV29-1

CDR3 DNA: TGTGCCAGCAGTTTCTCTCGCAGCCAAGAGACCCAGTACTTC
CDR3 protein: CASSFSRSQETQYF
J gene: TRBJ2-5
D gene: NA
clone size: NA
V gene: TRBV12-3/TRBV12-4

CDR3 DNA: TGTGCCAGCAGTTACGGGAACGCTGGGTTTCCTCGAGAGACCCAGTACTTC
CDR3 protein: CASSYGNAGFPRETQYF
J gene: TRBJ2-5
D gene: NA
clone size: NA
V gene: TRBV6-6

CDR3 DNA: TGCAGTGCTAGAGATGTTTCAGATACGCAGTATTTT
CDR3 protein: CSARDVSDTQYF
J gene: TRBJ2-3
D gene: NA
clone size: NA
V gene: TRBV20-1

CDR3 DNA: TGCGCCAGCAGCCAAGGGCTGTACTACGAGCAGTACTTC
CDR3 protein: CASSQGLYYEQYF
J gene: TRBJ2-7
D gene: NA
clone size: NA
V gene: TRBV4-1

CDR3 DNA: TGCAGTGCTAGAGATCAGTCCTACGAGCAGTACTTC
CDR3 protein: CSARDQSYEQYF
J gene: TRBJ2-7
D gene: NA
clone size: many
V gene: TRBV20-1

CDR3 DNA: TGTGCCAGCAGTGAAGCAGTCGGCTACGAGCAGTACTTC
CDR3 protein: CASSEAVGYEQYF
J gene: TRBJ2-7
D gene: NA
clone size: NA
V gene: TRBV2

CDR3 DNA: TGTGCCAGCAGCATTAGCGGGGGGCTTAGCCCCCTAGAGACCCAGTACTTC
CDR3 protein: CASSISGGLSPLETQYF
J gene: TRBJ2-5
D gene: TRBD2
clone size: NA
V gene: TRBV7-2

CDR3 DNA: TGTGCCAGCAGCAACCCGCCTAGCGGTAGGGAGACCCAGTACTTC
CDR3 protein: CASSNPPSGRETQYF
J gene: TRBJ2-5
D gene: NA
clone size: NA
V gene: TRBV21-1

CDR3 DNA: TGTGCCAGCAGCACGACTAGCGGGGGGCCAATACCCTACGAGCAGTACTTC
CDR3 protein: CASSTTSGGPIPYEQYF
J gene: TRBJ2-7
D gene: TRBD2
clone size: NA
V gene: TRBV11-2